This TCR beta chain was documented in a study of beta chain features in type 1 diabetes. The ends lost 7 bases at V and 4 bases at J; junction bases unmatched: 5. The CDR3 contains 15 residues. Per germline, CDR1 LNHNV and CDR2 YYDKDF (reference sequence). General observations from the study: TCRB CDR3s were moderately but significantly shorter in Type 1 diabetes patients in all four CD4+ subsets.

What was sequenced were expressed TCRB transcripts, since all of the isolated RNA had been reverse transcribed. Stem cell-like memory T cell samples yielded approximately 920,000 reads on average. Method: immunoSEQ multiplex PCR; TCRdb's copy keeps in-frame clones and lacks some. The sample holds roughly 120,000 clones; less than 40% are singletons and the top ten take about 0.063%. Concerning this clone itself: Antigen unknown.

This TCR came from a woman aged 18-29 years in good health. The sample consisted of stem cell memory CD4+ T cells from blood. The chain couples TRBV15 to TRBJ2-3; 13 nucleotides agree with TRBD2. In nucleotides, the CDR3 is TGTGCCACCAAGCCAGGACTAGCGGGAGCAGATACGCAGTATTTT. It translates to CATKPGLAGADTQYF.